This section outlines one T cell receptor beta chain sequence together with its context. Germline CDR1 and CDR2: MNHEY and SMNVEV (reference sequence). The V gene end was trimmed by 8 bases and the J gene end by 4 bases; junction bases not matched to a gene: 13. The CDR3 spans 17 residues. These data are taken from a study of blood T cell repertoires in COVID-19. About the research overall: The cDNA or gDNA used as material had been derived from T cells, B-cell-depleted T cells, or PBMCs.

The assay was immunoSEQ multiplex PCR, and TCRdb's table has in-frame clones only and misses some. The sample consists of about 74,000 clones, 75% of them appearing once. The receptor's source is a man aged 65 to 79 with acute or convalescent COVID-19. Source material: peripheral blood. J is TRBJ2-5 and V is TRBV27; 13 bases line up with TRBD2. CDR3 DNA: TGTGCCAGCGGAGAGACTCGAAGGACTAGCGGGAGAGAGACCCAGTACTTC. Its protein product is CASGETRRTSGRETQYF.